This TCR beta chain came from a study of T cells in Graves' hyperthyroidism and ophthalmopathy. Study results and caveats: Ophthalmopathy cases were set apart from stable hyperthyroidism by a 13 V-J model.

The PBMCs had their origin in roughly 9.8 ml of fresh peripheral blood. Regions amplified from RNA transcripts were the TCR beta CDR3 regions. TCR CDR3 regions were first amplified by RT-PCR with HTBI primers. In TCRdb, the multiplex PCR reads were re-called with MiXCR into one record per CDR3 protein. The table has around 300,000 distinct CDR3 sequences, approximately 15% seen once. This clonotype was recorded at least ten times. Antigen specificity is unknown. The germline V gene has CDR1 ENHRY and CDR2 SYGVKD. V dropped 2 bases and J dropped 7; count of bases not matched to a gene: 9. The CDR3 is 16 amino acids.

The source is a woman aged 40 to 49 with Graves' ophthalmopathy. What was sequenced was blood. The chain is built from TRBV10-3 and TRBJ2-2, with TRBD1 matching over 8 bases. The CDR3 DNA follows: TGTGCCATCAGTGAGACCTCAGGGGGCGCTGGCGGGGAGCTGTTTTTT. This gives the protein CAISETSGGAGGELFF.